Sequencing of this T cell receptor beta chain was carried out in a study of cytomegalovirus exposure and HLA in healthy donors. Study results and caveats: The study labeled about 160 TCR beta chains cytomegalovirus-associated. Subsequent analysis found a tendency for first-cohort TCR clusters to co-occur within the 100 to 150 validation repertoires.

Data came from immunoSEQ multiplex PCR; TCRdb stores just in-frame clones and leaves some out. The data hold around 120,000 clones, with more than 75% observed a single time. V was trimmed by 6 bases and J by 5 bases, leaving 16 bases between them. Germline values: CDR1 SNHLY, CDR2 FYNNEI. CDR3 length: 14 amino acids. This clone was seen a few times. What it recognizes is unknown. Sample: PBMCs. This receptor was obtained from a young woman in good health and CMV-seropositive. V is TRBV2 and J is TRBJ1-1; D remains unclear. CDR3: CASRVGEGRTEAFF. As DNA, the CDR3 is TGTGCCAGCAGGGTCGGCGAAGGGAGGACTGAAGCTTTCTTT. The full variable domain, in which reference TRBV2 and TRBJ1-1 provide the parts outside the CDR3, is EPEVTQTPSHQVTQMGQEVILRCVPISNHLYFYWYRQILGQKVEFLVSFYNNEISEKSEIFDDQFSVERPDGSNFTLKIRSTKLEDSAMYFCASRVGEGRTEAFFGQGTRLTVV.